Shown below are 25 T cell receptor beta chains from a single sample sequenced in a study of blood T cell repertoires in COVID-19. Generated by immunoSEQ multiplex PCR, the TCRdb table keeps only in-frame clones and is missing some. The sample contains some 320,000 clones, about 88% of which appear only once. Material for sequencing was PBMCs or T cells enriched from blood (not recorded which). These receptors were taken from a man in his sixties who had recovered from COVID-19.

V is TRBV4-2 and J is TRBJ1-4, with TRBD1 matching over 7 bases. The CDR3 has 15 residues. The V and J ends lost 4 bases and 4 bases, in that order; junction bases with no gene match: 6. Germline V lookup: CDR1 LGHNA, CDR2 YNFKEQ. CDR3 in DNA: TGTGCCAGCAGCCCTGGACAGGCTGATAATGAAAAACTGTTTTTT. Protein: CASSPGQADNEKLFF.

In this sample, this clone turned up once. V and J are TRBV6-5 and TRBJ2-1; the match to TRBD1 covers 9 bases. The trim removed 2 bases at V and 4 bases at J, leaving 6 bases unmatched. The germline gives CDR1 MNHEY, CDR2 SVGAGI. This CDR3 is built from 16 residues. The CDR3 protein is CASSYVNRGRYNEQFF. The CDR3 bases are TGTGCCAGCAGTTACGTAAACAGGGGGCGTTACAATGAGCAGTTCTTC.

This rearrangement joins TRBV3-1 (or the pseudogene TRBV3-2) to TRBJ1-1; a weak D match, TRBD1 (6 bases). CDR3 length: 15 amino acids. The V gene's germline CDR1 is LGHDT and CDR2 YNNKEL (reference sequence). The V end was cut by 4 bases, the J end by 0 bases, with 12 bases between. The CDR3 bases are TGTGCCAGCAGCCCAAGCAGGGGTGTGAACACTGAAGCTTTCTTT. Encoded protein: CASSPSRGVNTEAFF.

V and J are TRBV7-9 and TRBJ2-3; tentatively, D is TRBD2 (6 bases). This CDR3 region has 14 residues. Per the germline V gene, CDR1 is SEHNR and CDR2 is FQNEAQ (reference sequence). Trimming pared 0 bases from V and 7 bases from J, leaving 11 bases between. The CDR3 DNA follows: TGTGCCAGCAGCTTAGCGGGGGGATTGAATACGCAGTATTTT. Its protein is CASSLAGGLNTQYF.

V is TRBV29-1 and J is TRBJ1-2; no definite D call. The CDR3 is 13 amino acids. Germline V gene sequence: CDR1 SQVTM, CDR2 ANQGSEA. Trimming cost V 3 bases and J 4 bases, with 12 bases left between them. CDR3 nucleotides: TGCAGCGTTGATGCCGGGGAAGGCTATGGCTACACCTTC. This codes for CSVDAGEGYGYTF.

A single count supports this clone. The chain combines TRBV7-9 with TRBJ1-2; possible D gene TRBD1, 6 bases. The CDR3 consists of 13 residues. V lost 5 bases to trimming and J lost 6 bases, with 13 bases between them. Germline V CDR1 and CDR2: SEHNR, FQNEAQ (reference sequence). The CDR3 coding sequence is TGTGCCAGCAGCCTAACAGGGCGGAATGGCTACACCTTC. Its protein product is CASSLTGRNGYTF.

CDR3 residues: CASSANTPPDTQYF. As DNA, the CDR3 is TGTGCCAGCAGCGCGAATACCCCCCCAGATACGCAGTATTTT. V and J are TRBV7-6 and TRBJ2-3; no clear D. The germline V and J ends were trimmed by 5 bases and 4 bases, with 13 bases remaining between them. Germline-derived CDR1 and CDR2 are SGHVS and FNYEAQ. This CDR3 region has 14 residues.

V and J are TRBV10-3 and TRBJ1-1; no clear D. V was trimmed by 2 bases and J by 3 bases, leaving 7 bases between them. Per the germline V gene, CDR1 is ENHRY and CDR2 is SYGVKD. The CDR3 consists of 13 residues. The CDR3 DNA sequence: TGTGCCATCAGTGAGGCCACAGACACTGAAGCTTTCTTT. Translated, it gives CAISEATDTEAFF.

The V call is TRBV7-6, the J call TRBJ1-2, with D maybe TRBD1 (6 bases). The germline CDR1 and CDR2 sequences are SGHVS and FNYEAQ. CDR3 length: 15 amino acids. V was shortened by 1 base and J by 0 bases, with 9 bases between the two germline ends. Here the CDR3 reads CASSLEAGANYGYTF. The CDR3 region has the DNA TGTGCCAGCAGCTTAGAGGCAGGGGCTAACTATGGCTACACCTTC.

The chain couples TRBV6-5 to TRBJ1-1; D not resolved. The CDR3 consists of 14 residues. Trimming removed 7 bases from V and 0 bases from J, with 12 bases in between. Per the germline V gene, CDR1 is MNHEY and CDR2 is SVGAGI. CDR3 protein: CASTQRGLNTEAFF. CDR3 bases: TGTGCCAGCACTCAACGAGGTTTGAACACTGAAGCTTTCTTT.

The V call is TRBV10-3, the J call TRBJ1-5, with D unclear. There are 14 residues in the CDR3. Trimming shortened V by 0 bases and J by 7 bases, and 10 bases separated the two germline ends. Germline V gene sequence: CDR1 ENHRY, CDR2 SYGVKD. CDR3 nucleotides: TGTGCCATCAGTGAGTCCGGGGATATACAGCCCCAGCATTTT. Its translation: CAISESGDIQPQHF.

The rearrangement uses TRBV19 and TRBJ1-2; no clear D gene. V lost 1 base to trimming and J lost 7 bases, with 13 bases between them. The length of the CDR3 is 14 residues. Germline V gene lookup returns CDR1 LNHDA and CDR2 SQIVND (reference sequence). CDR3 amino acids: CASSIGRGYSGYTF. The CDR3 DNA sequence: TGTGCCAGTAGTATAGGTCGGGGTTACTCTGGCTACACCTTC.

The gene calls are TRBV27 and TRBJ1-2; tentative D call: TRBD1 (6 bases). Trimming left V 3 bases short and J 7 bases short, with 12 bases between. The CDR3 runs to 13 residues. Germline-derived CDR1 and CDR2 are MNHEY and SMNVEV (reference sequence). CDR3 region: CASSLDSTSGYTF. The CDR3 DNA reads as TGTGCCAGCAGTTTGGACAGCACTTCTGGCTACACCTTC.

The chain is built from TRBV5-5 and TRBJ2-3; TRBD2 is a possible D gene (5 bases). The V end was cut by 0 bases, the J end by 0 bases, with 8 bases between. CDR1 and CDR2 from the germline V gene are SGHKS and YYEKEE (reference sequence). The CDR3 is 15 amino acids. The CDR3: CASSLDGGSTDTQYF. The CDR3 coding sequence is TGTGCCAGCAGCTTGGACGGAGGCAGCACAGATACGCAGTATTTT.

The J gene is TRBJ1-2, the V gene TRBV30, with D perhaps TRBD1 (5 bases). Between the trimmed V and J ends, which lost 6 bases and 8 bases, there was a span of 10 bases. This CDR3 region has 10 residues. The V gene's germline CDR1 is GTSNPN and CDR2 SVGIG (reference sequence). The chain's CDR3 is CACRQGGYTF. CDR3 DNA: TGTGCCTGCCGGCAGGGAGGCTACACCTTC.

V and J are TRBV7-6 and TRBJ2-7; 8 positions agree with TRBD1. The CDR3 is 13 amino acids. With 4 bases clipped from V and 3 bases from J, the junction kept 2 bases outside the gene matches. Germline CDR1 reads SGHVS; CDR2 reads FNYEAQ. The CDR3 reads CASSWTGSYEQYF. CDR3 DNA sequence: TGTGCCAGCAGCTGGACAGGGAGCTACGAGCAGTACTTC.

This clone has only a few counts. In DNA, the CDR3 is TGTGCCAGCAGCCCCCTATCACAGGGAAACTACGAGCAGTACTTC. It is translated as CASSPLSQGNYEQYF. The rearrangement uses TRBV5-4 and TRBJ2-7; D perhaps matches TRBD1 (6 bases). This CDR3 is 15 amino acids long. V was cut by 4 bases and J by 3 bases, with 17 bases left in between. Germline V gives CDR1 SGHNT, CDR2 YYREEE (reference sequence). The full variable domain, with the rest looked up from reference TRBV5-4 and TRBJ2-7, is ETGVTQSPTHLIKTRGQQVTLRCSSQSGHNTVSWYQQALGQGPQFIFQYYREEENGRGNFPPRFSGLQFPNYSSELNVNALELDDSALYLCASSPLSQGNYEQYFGPGTRLTVT.

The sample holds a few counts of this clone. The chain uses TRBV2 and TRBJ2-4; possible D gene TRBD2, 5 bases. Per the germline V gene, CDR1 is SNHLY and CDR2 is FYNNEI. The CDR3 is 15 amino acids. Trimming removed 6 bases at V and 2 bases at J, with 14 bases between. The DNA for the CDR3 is TGTGCCAGCAGAGCCCGTGGGGAGACCAAAAACATTCAGTACTTC. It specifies CASRARGETKNIQYF.

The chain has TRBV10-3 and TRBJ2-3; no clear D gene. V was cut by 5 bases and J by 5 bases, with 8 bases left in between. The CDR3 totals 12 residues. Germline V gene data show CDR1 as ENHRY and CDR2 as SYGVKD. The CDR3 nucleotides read TGTGCCATCAGTCGAACTGGAGATACGCAGTATTTT. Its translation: CAISRTGDTQYF.

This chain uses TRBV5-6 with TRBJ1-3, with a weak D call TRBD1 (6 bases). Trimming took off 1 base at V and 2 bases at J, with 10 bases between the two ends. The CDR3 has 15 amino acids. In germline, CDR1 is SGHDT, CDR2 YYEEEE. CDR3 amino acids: CASSLMQGPGNTIYF. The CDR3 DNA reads TGTGCCAGCAGCTTGATGCAGGGGCCTGGAAACACCATATATTTT.

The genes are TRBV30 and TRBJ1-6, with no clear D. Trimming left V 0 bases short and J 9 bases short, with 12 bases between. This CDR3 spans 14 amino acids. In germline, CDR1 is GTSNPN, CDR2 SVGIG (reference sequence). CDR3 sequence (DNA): TGTGCCTGGAGTGTATCGGGGTACGGTTCACCCCTCCACTTT. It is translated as CAWSVSGYGSPLHF.

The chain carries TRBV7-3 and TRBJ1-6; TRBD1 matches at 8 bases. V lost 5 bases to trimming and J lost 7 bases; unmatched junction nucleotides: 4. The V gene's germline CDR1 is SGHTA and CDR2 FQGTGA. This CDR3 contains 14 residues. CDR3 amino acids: CASSRGQGNSPLHF. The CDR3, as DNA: TGTGCCAGCAGCCGAGGACAGGGAAATTCACCCCTCCACTTT.

The CDR3 DNA reads as TGTGCCAGCCGGGGACAGAACTACGCTAACTATGGCTACACCTTC. Encoded protein: CASRGQNYANYGYTF. The rearrangement joins TRBV27 to TRBJ1-2; TRBD1 matches 7 bases. Germline loops: CDR1 MNHEY, CDR2 SMNVEV (reference sequence). The V segment lost 8 bases and the J segment 0 bases; nucleotides outside the gene matches: 9. The length of the CDR3 is 15 residues.

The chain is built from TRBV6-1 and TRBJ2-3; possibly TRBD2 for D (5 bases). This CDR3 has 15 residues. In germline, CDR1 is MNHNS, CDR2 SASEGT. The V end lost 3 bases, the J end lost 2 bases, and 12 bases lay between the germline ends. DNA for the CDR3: TGTGCCAGCAGTGATACGGGAAGGAACACAGATACGCAGTATTTT. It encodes CASSDTGRNTDTQYF.

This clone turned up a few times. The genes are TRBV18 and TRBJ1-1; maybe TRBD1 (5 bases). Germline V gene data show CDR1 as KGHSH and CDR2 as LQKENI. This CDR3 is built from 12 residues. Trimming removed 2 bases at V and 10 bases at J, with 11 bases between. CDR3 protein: CASSPEQGRAFF. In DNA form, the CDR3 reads TGTGCCAGCTCACCAGAGCAGGGCAGAGCTTTCTTT.